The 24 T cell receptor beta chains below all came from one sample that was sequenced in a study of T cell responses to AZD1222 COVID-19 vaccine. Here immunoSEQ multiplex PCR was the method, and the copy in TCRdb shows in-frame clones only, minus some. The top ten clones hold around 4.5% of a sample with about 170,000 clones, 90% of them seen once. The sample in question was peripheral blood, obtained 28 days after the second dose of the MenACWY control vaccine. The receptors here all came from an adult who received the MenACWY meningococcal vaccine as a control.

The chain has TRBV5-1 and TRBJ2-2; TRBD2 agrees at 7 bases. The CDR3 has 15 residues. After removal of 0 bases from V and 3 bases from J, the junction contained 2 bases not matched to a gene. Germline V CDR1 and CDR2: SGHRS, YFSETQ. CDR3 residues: CASSLARGDTGELFF. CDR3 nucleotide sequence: TGCGCCAGCAGCTTGGCCCGGGGGGACACCGGGGAGCTGTTTTTT.

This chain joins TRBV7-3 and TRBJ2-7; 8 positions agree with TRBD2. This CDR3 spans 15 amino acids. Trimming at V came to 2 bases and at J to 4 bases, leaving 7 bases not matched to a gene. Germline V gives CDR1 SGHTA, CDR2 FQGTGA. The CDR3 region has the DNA TGTGCCAGCAGCTTAGGAAGCGGGAGCGGGTACGAGCAGTACTTC. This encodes CASSLGSGSGYEQYF.

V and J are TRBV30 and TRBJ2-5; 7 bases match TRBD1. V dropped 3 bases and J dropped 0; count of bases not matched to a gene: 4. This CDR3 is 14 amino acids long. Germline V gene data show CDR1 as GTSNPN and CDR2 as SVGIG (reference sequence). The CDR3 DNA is TGTGCCTGGAGGGGGGACAGCCACCAAGAGACCCAGTACTTC. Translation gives CAWRGDSHQETQYF.

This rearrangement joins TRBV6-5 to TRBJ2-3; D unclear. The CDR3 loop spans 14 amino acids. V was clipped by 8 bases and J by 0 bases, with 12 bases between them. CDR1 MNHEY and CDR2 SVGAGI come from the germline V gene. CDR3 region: CASARSASTDTQYF. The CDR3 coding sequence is TGTGCCAGCGCCCGGAGCGCAAGCACAGATACGCAGTATTTT.

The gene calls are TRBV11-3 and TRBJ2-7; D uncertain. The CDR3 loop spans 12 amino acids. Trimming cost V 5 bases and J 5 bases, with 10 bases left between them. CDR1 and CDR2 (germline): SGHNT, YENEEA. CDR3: CASSQENHEQYF. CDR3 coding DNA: TGTGCCAGCAGCCAAGAGAACCACGAGCAGTACTTC.

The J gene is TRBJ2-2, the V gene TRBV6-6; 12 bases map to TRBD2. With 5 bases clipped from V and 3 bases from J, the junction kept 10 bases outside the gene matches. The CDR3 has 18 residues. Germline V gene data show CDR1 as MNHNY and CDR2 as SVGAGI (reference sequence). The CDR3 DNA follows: TGTGCCAGCAGTCCCACCCCAAGACTAGCGGGAGACACCGGGGAGCTGTTTTTT. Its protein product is CASSPTPRLAGDTGELFF.

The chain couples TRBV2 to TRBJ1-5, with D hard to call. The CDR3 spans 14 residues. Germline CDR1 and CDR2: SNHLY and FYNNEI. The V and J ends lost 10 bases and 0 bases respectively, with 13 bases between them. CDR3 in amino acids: CANRTSFSNQPQHF. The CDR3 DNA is TGTGCCAATCGGACGTCATTTAGCAATCAGCCCCAGCATTTT.

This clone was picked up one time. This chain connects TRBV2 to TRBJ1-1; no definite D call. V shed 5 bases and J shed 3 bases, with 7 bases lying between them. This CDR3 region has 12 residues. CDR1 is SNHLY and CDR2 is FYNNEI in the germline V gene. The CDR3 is CASSTVDTEAFF. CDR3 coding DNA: TGTGCCAGCAGTACGGTGGACACTGAAGCTTTCTTT.

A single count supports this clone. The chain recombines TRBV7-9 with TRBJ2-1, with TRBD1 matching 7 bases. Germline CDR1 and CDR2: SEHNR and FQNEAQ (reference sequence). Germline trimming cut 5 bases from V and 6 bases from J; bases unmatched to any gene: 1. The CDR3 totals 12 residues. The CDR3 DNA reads TGTGCCAGCAGCGCAGGGGGCAATGAGCAGTTCTTC. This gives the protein CASSAGGNEQFF.

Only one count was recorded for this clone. CDR3 residues: CASSEQGNTIYF. DNA of the CDR3: TGTGCCAGCAGTGAACAGGGAAACACCATATATTTT. The V gene is TRBV2, the J gene TRBJ1-3, with no clear D. The CDR3 extends over 12 amino acids. Trimming pared 2 bases from V and 4 bases from J, leaving 3 bases between. The V gene's germline CDR1 is SNHLY and CDR2 FYNNEI.

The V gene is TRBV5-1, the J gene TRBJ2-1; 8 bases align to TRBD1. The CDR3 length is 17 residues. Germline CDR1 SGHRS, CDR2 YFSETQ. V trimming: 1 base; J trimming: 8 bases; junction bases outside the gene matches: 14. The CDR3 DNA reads TGCGCCAGCAGCTTGAGGGTTGATAACAGGGGGTGGGATGAGCAGTTCTTC. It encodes CASSLRVDNRGWDEQFF.

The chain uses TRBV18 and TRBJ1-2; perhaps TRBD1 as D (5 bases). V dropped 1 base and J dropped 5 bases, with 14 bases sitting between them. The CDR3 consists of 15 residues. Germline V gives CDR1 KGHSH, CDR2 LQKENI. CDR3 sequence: CASSPRGAEGYGYTF. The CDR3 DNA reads TGTGCCAGCTCACCACGAGGGGCGGAAGGGTATGGCTACACCTTC.

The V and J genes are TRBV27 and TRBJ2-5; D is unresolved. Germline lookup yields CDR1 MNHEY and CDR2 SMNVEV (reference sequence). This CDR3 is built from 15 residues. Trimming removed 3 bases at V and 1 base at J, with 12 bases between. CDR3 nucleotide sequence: TGTGCCAGCAGTTTTGGGTCCGGCTCCCAAGAGACCCAGTACTTC. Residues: CASSFGSGSQETQYF.

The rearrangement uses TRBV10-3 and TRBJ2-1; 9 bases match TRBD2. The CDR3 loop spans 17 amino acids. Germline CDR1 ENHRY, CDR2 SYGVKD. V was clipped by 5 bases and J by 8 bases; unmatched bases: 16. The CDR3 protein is CAISTSYLAGARDEQFF. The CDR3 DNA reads TGTGCCATCAGTACTTCCTATTTAGCGGGGGCTAGGGATGAGCAGTTCTTC.

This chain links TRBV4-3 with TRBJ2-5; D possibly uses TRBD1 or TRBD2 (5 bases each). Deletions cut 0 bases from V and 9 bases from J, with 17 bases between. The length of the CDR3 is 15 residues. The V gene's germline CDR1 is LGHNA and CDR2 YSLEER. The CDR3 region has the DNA TGCGCCAGCAGCCAAGAGGGGACCCTCACCAAGGCCCAGTACTTC. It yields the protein CASSQEGTLTKAQYF.

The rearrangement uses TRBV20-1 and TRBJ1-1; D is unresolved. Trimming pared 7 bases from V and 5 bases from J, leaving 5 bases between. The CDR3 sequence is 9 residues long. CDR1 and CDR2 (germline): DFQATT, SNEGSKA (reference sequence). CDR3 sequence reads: CSDRTEAFF. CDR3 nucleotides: TGCAGTGATCGGACTGAAGCTTTCTTT.

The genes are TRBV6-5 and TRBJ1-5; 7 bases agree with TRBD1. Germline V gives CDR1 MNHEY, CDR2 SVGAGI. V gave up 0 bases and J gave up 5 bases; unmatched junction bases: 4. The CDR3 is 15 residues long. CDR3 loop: CASSYSTGKYQPQHF. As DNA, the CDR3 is TGTGCCAGCAGTTACTCGACAGGGAAGTATCAGCCCCAGCATTTT.

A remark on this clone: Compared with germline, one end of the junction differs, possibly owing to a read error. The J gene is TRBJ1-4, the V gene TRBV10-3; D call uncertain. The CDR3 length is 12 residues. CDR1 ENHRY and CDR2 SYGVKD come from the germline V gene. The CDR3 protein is CAISETTEKLFF. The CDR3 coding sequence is TGTGCCATCAGTGAGACTACTGAAAAACTGTTTTTT.

In DNA form, the CDR3 reads TGTGCCAGCTCATCCCCGGGGGGCAATCAGCCCCAGCATTTT. This translates into CASSSPGGNQPQHF. The chain couples TRBV18 to TRBJ1-5; perhaps TRBD1 as D (5 bases). The CDR3 is 14 residues long. Germline V CDR1 and CDR2: KGHSH, LQKENI. Trimming shortened V by 5 bases and J by 2 bases, and 10 bases separated the two germline ends.

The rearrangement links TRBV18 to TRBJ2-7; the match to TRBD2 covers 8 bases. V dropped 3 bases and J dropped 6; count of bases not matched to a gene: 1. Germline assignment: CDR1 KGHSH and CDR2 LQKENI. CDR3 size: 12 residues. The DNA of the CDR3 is TGTGCCAGCTCACCCGGGGGGGCCGAGCAGTACTTC. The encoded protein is CASSPGGAEQYF.

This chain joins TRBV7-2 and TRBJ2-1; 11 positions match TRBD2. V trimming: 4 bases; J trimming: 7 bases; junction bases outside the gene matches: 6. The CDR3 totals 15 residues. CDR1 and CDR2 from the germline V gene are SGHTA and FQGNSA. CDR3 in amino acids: CASSSGTSGWNEQFF. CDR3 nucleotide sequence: TGTGCCAGCAGCTCCGGGACTAGCGGTTGGAATGAGCAGTTCTTC.

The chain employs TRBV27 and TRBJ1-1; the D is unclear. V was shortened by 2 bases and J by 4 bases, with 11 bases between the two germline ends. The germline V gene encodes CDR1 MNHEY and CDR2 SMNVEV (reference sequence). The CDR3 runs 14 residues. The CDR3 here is CASSLIVGVTEAFF. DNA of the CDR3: TGTGCCAGCAGTTTAATCGTCGGGGTCACTGAAGCTTTCTTT.

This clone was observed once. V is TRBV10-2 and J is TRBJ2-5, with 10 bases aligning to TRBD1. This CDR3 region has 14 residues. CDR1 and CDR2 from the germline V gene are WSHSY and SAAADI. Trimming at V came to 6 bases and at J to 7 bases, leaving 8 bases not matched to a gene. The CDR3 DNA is TGCGCCAGCAGCGAGGGACAGGGGCCGGTGACCCAGTACTTC. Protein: CASSEGQGPVTQYF.

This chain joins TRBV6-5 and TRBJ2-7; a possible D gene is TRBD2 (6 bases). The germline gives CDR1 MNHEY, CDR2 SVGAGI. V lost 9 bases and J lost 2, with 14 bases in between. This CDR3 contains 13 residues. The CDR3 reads CARDLGGTYEQYF. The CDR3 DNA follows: TGTGCCAGAGACTTGGGAGGAACCTACGAGCAGTACTTC.